A single sample is the source of the 11 T cell receptor beta chains below, sequenced in a study of blood T cell repertoires in COVID-19. The data were produced by immunoSEQ multiplex PCR, yet TCRdb's version contains in-frame clones alone and is incomplete. This sample carries some 120,000 clones, about 85% of them seen once, and the ten largest clones take over 25%. Input material: peripheral blood. The receptors shown here come from a woman older than 75 with acute or convalescent COVID-19.

The chain recombines TRBV18 with TRBJ1-1; the match to TRBD1 covers 10 bases. Germline V gives CDR1 KGHSH, CDR2 LQKENI. The J segment lost 2 bases and the V segment lost 4 bases, leaving 10 bases of the junction unmatched. The CDR3 is 17 residues long. For the CDR3, the DNA is TGTGCCAGCTCACATGGGACAGGGGTCTTCGTTAACACTGAAGCTTTCTTT. As protein: CASSHGTGVFVNTEAFF.

The chain employs TRBV24-1 and TRBJ2-1, with 7 bases aligning to TRBD1. CDR1 is KGHDR, CDR2 SFDVKD, per germline. V lost 3 bases and J lost 0; bases outside the gene matches: 19. This CDR3 region has 21 residues. The CDR3 spells CATSDAIPGQLRARSYNEQFF. In nucleotides, the CDR3 is TGTGCCACCAGTGATGCGATCCCGGGACAGCTCCGGGCCCGCTCCTACAATGAGCAGTTCTTC.

CDR3 nucleotide sequence: TGCGCCAGCGTGGCGGGAGGCGGGGAGCTGTTTTTT. Protein sequence: CASVAGGGELFF. The rearrangement joins TRBV5-1 to TRBJ2-2, with 8 positions matching TRBD2. CDR3 length: 12 amino acids. Germline CDR1 SGHRS, CDR2 YFSETQ. With V trimmed by 7 bases and J by 7 bases, 3 bases remained unmatched.

This clone has just a few counts. The chain employs TRBV18 and TRBJ1-1; D call uncertain. V was cut by 2 bases and J by 5 bases, with 9 bases left in between. This CDR3 is 13 amino acids long. Germline-derived CDR1 and CDR2 are KGHSH and LQKENI. The CDR3 DNA reads TGTGCCAGCTCACCAAATACAGAGACTGAAGCTTTCTTT. It codes for CASSPNTETEAFF.

The rearrangement links TRBV27 to TRBJ1-1; possibly TRBD1 for D (5 bases). Trimming shortened V by 6 bases and J by 3 bases, and 11 bases separated the two germline ends. This CDR3 comprises 13 residues. Germline V gives CDR1 MNHEY, CDR2 SMNVEV (reference sequence). The CDR3 here is CASRRGGDTEAFF. The CDR3 DNA follows: TGTGCCAGCAGAAGGGGTGGGGACACTGAAGCTTTCTTT.

On this clone itself: Other DNA sequences in the same sample also yield this CDR3. The CDR3 sequence: CASSSGQNTEAFF. In DNA, the CDR3 is TGTGCCAGCAGCTCGGGACAGAACACTGAAGCTTTCTTT. The genes are TRBV7-9 and TRBJ1-1, with D possibly TRBD1 on 6 matching bases. This CDR3 spans 13 amino acids. V lost 4 bases to trimming and J lost 1 base, with 7 bases between them. CDR1 and CDR2 (germline): SEHNR, FQNEAQ (reference sequence).

This sequence joins TRBV24-1 and TRBJ2-1, with 12 bases aligning to TRBD1. The CDR3 has 14 residues. V dropped 6 bases and J dropped 8; count of bases not matched to a gene: 4. In germline, CDR1 is KGHDR, CDR2 SFDVKD. The CDR3 DNA reads as TGTGCCACCAGTCCGGGACAGGGGGCACATGAGCAGTTCTTC. This encodes CATSPGQGAHEQFF.

This clone was recorded a few times. CDR3: CASSPGDRVSTEAFF. The CDR3 DNA follows: TGCGCCAGCAGCCCTGGGGACAGGGTGAGCACTGAAGCTTTCTTT. V is TRBV5-1 and J is TRBJ1-1; 9 bases are a match to TRBD1. The ends lost 4 bases at V and 4 bases at J; junction bases unmatched: 8. Germline loops: CDR1 SGHRS, CDR2 YFSETQ. The CDR3 runs 15 residues. The whole variable domain, remainder taken from reference TRBV5-1 and TRBJ1-1, is KAGVTQTPRYLIKTRGQQVTLSCSPISGHRSVSWYQQTPGQGLQFLFEYFSETQRNKGNFPGRFSGRQFSNSRSEMNVSTLELGDSALYLCASSPGDRVSTEAFFGQGTRLTVV.

V and J are TRBV28 and TRBJ2-7, with 7 bases that match TRBD1. This CDR3 spans 14 amino acids. Germline CDR1 and CDR2: MDHEN and SYDVKM. With V trimmed by 5 bases and J by 3 bases, 7 bases remained unmatched. CDR3 region: CASSPAGTVYEQYV. The CDR3 DNA follows: TGTGCCAGCAGTCCCGCCGGGACAGTCTACGAGCAGTACGTC.

The chain combines TRBV6-5 with TRBJ1-2; TRBD1 aligns across 8 bases. The CDR3 contains 14 residues. V shed 6 bases and J 7 bases; nucleotides not matched to a gene: 10. Germline values: CDR1 MNHEY, CDR2 SVGAGI. In nucleotides, the CDR3 is TGTGCCAGCAGGAACGGACAGGGATCCGGTGGCTACACCTTC. This encodes CASRNGQGSGGYTF.

This chain joins TRBV2 and TRBJ1-5; weak D call: TRBD1 (6 bases). Germline loops: CDR1 SNHLY, CDR2 FYNNEI. The CDR3 spans 15 residues. Deletions cut 3 bases from V and 0 bases from J, with 9 bases between. In DNA form, the CDR3 reads TGTGCCAGCAGTGAGGACAGCTATAGCAATCAGCCCCAGCATTTT. Protein: CASSEDSYSNQPQHF.